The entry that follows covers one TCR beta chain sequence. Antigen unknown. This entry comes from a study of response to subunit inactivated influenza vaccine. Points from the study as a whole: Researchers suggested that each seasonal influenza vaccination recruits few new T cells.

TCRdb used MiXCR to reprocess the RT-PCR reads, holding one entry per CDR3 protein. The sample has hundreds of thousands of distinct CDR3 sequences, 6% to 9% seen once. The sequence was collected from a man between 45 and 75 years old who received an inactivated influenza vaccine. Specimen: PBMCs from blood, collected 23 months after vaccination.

CDR3 bases: TGTGCCAGCAGCGTTGGCCGGGACAGGGTGTGGAGAGGGAACTATGGCTACACCTTC. Its protein is CASSVGRDRVWRGNYGYTF. The V gene is TRBV9, the J gene TRBJ1-2, with 9 bases lining up with TRBD1. The germline V gene encodes CDR1 SGDLS and CDR2 YYNGEE. This CDR3 has 19 amino acids. With V trimmed by 2 bases and J by 2 bases, 16 bases remained unmatched.